The 27 T cell receptor beta chains presented below share a single source sample, sequenced in a study of blood T cell repertoires in COVID-19. Sequenced by immunoSEQ multiplex PCR; TCRdb stores in-frame clones only, minus some. The sample lists about 360,000 clones, more than 85% occurring once. The material sequenced was peripheral blood. All receptors come from a human donor in a cohort sampled during active COVID-19.

J is TRBJ1-2 and V is TRBV14; D not certain. The V end was cut by 3 bases, the J end by 0 bases, with 14 bases between. The CDR3 loop spans 16 amino acids. Germline V lookup: CDR1 SGHDN, CDR2 FVKESK. CDR3 sequence reads: CASSQSDPVSNYGYTF. The CDR3 DNA reads as TGTGCCAGCAGCCAGTCCGATCCGGTCTCTAACTATGGCTACACCTTC.

Regarding this clone: The junction departs from the called germline gene at one end, perhaps through a read error. The chain uses TRBV7-7 and TRBJ2-7; 8 bases align to TRBD1. There are 13 residues in the CDR3. Germline-derived CDR1 and CDR2 are SSHAT and FNYEAQ (reference sequence). CDR3 DNA: TGTGCTAGCAGCACCGGGACAGGAAGCGAGCAGTACTTC. The encoded protein is CASSTGTGSEQYF.

The J gene is TRBJ2-7, the V gene TRBV7-9; D perhaps matches TRBD1 (6 bases). The germline V gene encodes CDR1 SEHNR and CDR2 FQNEAQ (reference sequence). V was pared by 1 base and J by 4 bases, with 11 bases between. The CDR3 is 14 amino acids. CDR3 protein: CASSLGAGEYEQYF. CDR3 in DNA: TGTGCCAGCAGCTTAGGTGCAGGGGAGTACGAGCAGTACTTC.

This clone was seen once. V gene TRBV2 combines with J gene TRBJ2-3; 8 bases line up with TRBD1. Germline V gene data show CDR1 as SNHLY and CDR2 as FYNNEI. The CDR3 totals 13 residues. V gave up 10 bases and J gave up 2 bases; unmatched junction bases: 5. Here the CDR3 reads CANSDRVTDTQYF. The CDR3 nucleotides are TGTGCCAACTCGGACAGGGTCACAGATACGCAGTATTTT.

The gene calls are TRBV5-1 and TRBJ1-2, with D possibly TRBD1 on 6 matching bases. Between the trimmed V and J ends, which lost 0 bases and 6 bases, there was a span of 15 bases. The CDR3 length is 15 residues. Per germline, CDR1 SGHRS and CDR2 YFSETQ. Written as DNA, the CDR3 is TGCGCCAGCAGCTTGGATGGCAGGGGAGGGAATGGCTACACCTTC. This codes for CASSLDGRGGNGYTF. Looking up the rest from reference TRBV5-1 and TRBJ1-2 gives the full variable domain: KAGVTQTPRYLIKTRGQQVTLSCSPISGHRSVSWYQQTPGQGLQFLFEYFSETQRNKGNFPGRFSGRQFSNSRSEMNVSTLELGDSALYLCASSLDGRGGNGYTFGSGTRLTVV.

The chain has TRBV6-5 and TRBJ2-2; D possibly corresponds to TRBD2 (5 bases). The germline V gene has CDR1 MNHEY and CDR2 SVGAGI. The germline V and J ends were trimmed by 7 bases and 6 bases, with 15 bases remaining between them. This CDR3 comprises 14 residues. The CDR3 bases are TGTGCCAGCACTATCACCGACGGGGCCGGGGAGCTGTTTTTT. Encoded protein: CASTITDGAGELFF.

This clone has just one count. This rearrangement joins TRBV9 to TRBJ1-5, with 10 bases matching TRBD1. V shed 3 bases, J shed 8 bases, and the junction held 5 bases outside the gene matches. The CDR3 sequence is 14 residues long. Germline V gene sequence: CDR1 SGDLS, CDR2 YYNGEE. CDR3 region: CASSAGTGVEPQHF. DNA for the CDR3: TGTGCCAGCAGCGCCGGGACAGGGGTCGAGCCCCAGCATTTT.

The chain carries TRBV29-1 and TRBJ2-3; 9 nucleotides align to TRBD2. The germline CDR1 and CDR2 sequences are SQVTM and ANQGSEA. The CDR3 length is 16 residues. J was trimmed by 0 bases and V by 1 base; bases with no gene match: 5. CDR3 sequence reads: CSVEARLAASTDTQYF. Written as DNA, the CDR3 is TGCAGCGTTGAAGCAAGACTAGCGGCGAGCACAGATACGCAGTATTTT.

The rearrangement joins TRBV3-1 (or the pseudogene TRBV3-2) to TRBJ2-5, with D maybe TRBD2 (6 bases). The V end was cut by 4 bases, the J end by 5 bases, with 17 bases between. The CDR3 has 15 amino acids. The germline CDR1 and CDR2 sequences are LGHDT and YNNKEL (reference sequence). CDR3 DNA: TGTGCCAGCAGCCCCCGGGAGCCGAAGGTTGAGACCCAGTACTTC. It codes for CASSPREPKVETQYF.

V gene TRBV6-1 combines with J gene TRBJ2-3, with 8 nucleotides matching TRBD2. The CDR3 covers 16 residues. Germline trimming cut 3 bases from V and 3 bases from J; bases unmatched to any gene: 8. The germline V gene has CDR1 MNHNS and CDR2 SASEGT. The DNA for the CDR3 is TGTGCCAGCAGTGAGATAGCGGGGAGGAGGACAGATACGCAGTATTTT. It codes for CASSEIAGRRTDTQYF.

This chain links TRBV5-1 with TRBJ1-1, with 10 bases that match TRBD1. The CDR3 covers 15 residues. V was clipped by 4 bases and J by 1 base; unmatched bases: 4. Germline CDR1 SGHRS, CDR2 YFSETQ. DNA for the CDR3: TGCGCCAGCAGCCCAAGGACAGGGGGGAACACTGAAGCTTTCTTT. Translating gives CASSPRTGGNTEAFF.

The chain is built from TRBV30 and TRBJ2-5; 7 bases are a match to TRBD1. The junction had 11 bases not matched to a gene; V was cut back by 3 bases and J by 7 bases. This CDR3 has 14 amino acids. From germline, CDR1 is GTSNPN and CDR2 SVGIG (reference sequence). The CDR3 DNA is TGTGCCTGGAGGGGTGGGACAGCTTCGAGGACCCAGTACTTC. Protein sequence: CAWRGGTASRTQYF.

This chain connects TRBV5-1 to TRBJ2-7; no firm D call. V dropped 0 bases and J dropped 5 bases, with 9 bases sitting between them. Per germline, CDR1 SGHRS and CDR2 YFSETQ. This CDR3 has 13 residues. CDR3 loop: CASSLGFENEQYF. CDR3 bases: TGCGCCAGCAGCTTGGGTTTTGAGAACGAGCAGTACTTC.

The chain employs TRBV10-3 and TRBJ1-1, with D perhaps TRBD1 (6 bases). V gave up 10 bases and J gave up 3 bases, with 21 bases separating them. Germline CDR1 ENHRY, CDR2 SYGVKD. CDR3 size: 15 residues. CDR3: CATSKTAAGDTEAFF. CDR3 nucleotide sequence: TGTGCCACCTCGAAAACGGCGGCAGGGGACACTGAAGCTTTCTTT.

This sequence joins TRBV18 and TRBJ1-2; tentative D call: TRBD1 (5 bases). Between the trimmed V and J ends, which lost 10 bases and 4 bases, there was a span of 16 bases. The CDR3 is 13 residues long. From germline, CDR1 is KGHSH and CDR2 LQKENI. Written as DNA, the CDR3 is TGTGCCACCGGTGACGGGGGGTTCTATGGCTACACCTTC. It is translated as CATGDGGFYGYTF.

The J gene is TRBJ2-7, the V gene TRBV5-5; D call uncertain. The CDR3 is 15 residues long. CDR1 SGHKS and CDR2 YYEKEE come from the germline V gene (reference sequence). V was clipped by 0 bases and J by 7 bases, with 17 bases between them. The CDR3 loop is CASSLDYASLKEQYF. As DNA, the CDR3 is TGTGCCAGCAGCTTGGACTATGCAAGCTTGAAGGAGCAGTACTTC.

The chain employs TRBV29-1 and TRBJ1-4; D remains ambiguous. The germline V gene encodes CDR1 SQVTM and CDR2 ANQGSEA. The CDR3 covers 13 residues. V was cut by 7 bases and J by 8 bases, with 17 bases left in between. CDR3 DNA: TGCAGCGCCGCAGAGGGATCAGGAGAAAAACTGTTTTTT. This encodes CSAAEGSGEKLFF.

V and J are TRBV6-5 and TRBJ2-1; 7 bases are shared with TRBD2. Germline V CDR1 and CDR2: MNHEY, SVGAGI. Losses at the gene ends were 2 bases for V and 16 bases for J; bases not matched to a gene: 8. The CDR3 is 12 residues long. Here the CDR3 reads CASSYVRGEEFF. The CDR3 DNA is TGTGCCAGCAGTTACGTCCGGGGGGAGGAATTCTTC.

The chain couples TRBV5-1 to TRBJ2-2; perhaps TRBD1 as D (6 bases). Germline lookup yields CDR1 SGHRS and CDR2 YFSETQ. V was shortened by 4 bases and J by 1 base, with 11 bases between the two germline ends. The CDR3 is 15 residues long. The DNA for the CDR3 is TGCGCCAGCAGCGAGGGACATCAGAACACCGGGGAGCTGTTTTTT. This gives the protein CASSEGHQNTGELFF.

The table lists this clone with a few counts. J is TRBJ1-1 and V is TRBV7-9; TRBD1 matches 7 bases. V dropped 5 bases and J dropped 0; count of bases not matched to a gene: 12. CDR3 size: 17 residues. Germline CDR1 and CDR2: SEHNR and FQNEAQ (reference sequence). Here the CDR3 DNA reads TGTGCCAGCAGCGCAGGGGTCAGGGGGTCCATGAACACTGAAGCTTTCTTT. Protein: CASSAGVRGSMNTEAFF.

The chain is built from TRBV7-2 and TRBJ2-1; perhaps TRBD2 as D (6 bases). The CDR3 is 14 residues long. Germline V gene sequence: CDR1 SGHTA, CDR2 FQGNSA. The V end lost 4 bases, the J end lost 4 bases, and 11 bases lay between the germline ends. The CDR3 DNA reads TGTGCCAGCAGCTCCGGGGACTCTTACAATGAGCAGTTCTTC. The encoded protein is CASSSGDSYNEQFF.

The rearrangement links TRBV12-3 or TRBV12-4 to TRBJ1-2; no clear D gene. V lost 3 bases and J 2 bases, leaving 7 bases between the germline ends. The CDR3 has 13 amino acids. In DNA, the CDR3 is TGTGCCAGCAGTTTGCGCCGGAACTATGGCTACACCTTC. This encodes CASSLRRNYGYTF.

The chain is built from TRBV5-1 and TRBJ2-6; TRBD2 matches at 8 bases. CDR1 SGHRS and CDR2 YFSETQ come from the germline V gene. This CDR3 is built from 13 residues. The V gene end was trimmed by 2 bases and the J gene end by 12 bases; junction bases not matched to a gene: 4. As DNA, the CDR3 is TGCGCCAGCAGCTTCGGGGGGGCGTCCGTCCTGACTTTC. It codes for CASSFGGASVLTF.

J is TRBJ2-3 and V is TRBV2; 8 bases are shared with TRBD2. Germline loops: CDR1 SNHLY, CDR2 FYNNEI. Germline trimming cut 6 bases from V and 4 bases from J; bases unmatched to any gene: 0. The CDR3 totals 12 residues. The CDR3 DNA follows: TGTGCCAGCAGGACTAGCGCAGATACGCAGTATTTT. This codes for CASRTSADTQYF.

The chain joins TRBV29-1 to TRBJ2-1, with 14 bases matching TRBD2. The germline V gene has CDR1 SQVTM and CDR2 ANQGSEA. This CDR3 is 17 amino acids long. Unmatched junction bases numbered 10, after V lost 4 bases and J lost 5 bases. The CDR3 loop reads CSVAPYGTSGGDNEQFF. CDR3 nucleotides: TGCAGCGTTGCGCCTTACGGGACTAGCGGGGGCGACAATGAGCAGTTCTTC.

The chain combines TRBV6-5 with TRBJ1-2; maybe TRBD1 (6 bases). The V gene lost 5 bases and the J gene lost 1 base, with 11 bases spanning the gap. CDR3 length equals 14 residues. From germline, CDR1 is MNHEY and CDR2 SVGAGI. The CDR3 DNA is TGTGCCAGCAGTACAGGGAACAATAACTATGGCTACACCTTC. Translating it yields CASSTGNNNYGYTF.

The chain carries TRBV6-5 and TRBJ1-3, with 9 bases matching TRBD1. Germline assignment: CDR1 MNHEY and CDR2 SVGAGI. V dropped 11 bases and J dropped 2; count of bases not matched to a gene: 4. The CDR3 contains 13 residues. The CDR3 nucleotides are TGTGCCGGCGGGACAGGGACTGGAAACACCATATATTTT. Its protein is CAGGTGTGNTIYF.